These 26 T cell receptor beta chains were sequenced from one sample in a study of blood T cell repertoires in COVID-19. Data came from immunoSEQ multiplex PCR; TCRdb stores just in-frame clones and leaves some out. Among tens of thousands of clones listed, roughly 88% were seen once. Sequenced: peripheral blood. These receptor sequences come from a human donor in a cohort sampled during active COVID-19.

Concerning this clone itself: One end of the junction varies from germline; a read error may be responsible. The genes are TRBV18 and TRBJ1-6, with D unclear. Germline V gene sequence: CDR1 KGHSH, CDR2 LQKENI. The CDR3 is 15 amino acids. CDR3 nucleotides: TGTGCCAGTTCACCCCCGGCGGCGAGGAATTCACCCCTCCACTTT. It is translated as CASSPPAARNSPLHF.

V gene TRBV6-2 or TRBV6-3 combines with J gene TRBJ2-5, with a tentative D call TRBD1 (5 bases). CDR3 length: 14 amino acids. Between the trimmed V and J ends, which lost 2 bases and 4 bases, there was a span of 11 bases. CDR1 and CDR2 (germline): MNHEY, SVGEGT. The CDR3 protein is CASSYRRVGETQYF. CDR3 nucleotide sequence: TGTGCCAGCAGTTACCGCAGGGTCGGAGAGACCCAGTACTTC.

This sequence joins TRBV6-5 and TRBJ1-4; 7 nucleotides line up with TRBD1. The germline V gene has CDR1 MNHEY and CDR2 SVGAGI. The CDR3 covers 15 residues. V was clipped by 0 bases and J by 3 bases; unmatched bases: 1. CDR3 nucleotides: TGTGCCAGCAGTTACTCGGGACAGCCTAATGAAAAACTGTTTTTT. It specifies CASSYSGQPNEKLFF.

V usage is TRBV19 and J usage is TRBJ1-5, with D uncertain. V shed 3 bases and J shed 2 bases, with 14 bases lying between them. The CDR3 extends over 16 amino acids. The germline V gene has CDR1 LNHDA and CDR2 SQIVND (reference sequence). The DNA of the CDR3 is TGTGCCAGTAGTATTCTCGGCCGTCGGGGCAATCAGCCCCAGCATTTT. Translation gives CASSILGRRGNQPQHF. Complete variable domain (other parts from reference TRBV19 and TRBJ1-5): DGGITQSPKYLFRKEGQNVTLSCEQNLNHDAMYWYRQDPGQGLRLIYYSQIVNDFQKGDIAEGYSVSREKKESFPLTVTSAQKNPTAFYLCASSILGRRGNQPQHFGDGTRLSIL.

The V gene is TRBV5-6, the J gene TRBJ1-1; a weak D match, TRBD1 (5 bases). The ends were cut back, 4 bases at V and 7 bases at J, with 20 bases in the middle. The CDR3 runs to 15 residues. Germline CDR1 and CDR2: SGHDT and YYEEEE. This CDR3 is CASSHPTEWRGEAFF. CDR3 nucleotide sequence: TGTGCCAGCAGCCACCCGACAGAATGGCGAGGTGAAGCTTTCTTT.

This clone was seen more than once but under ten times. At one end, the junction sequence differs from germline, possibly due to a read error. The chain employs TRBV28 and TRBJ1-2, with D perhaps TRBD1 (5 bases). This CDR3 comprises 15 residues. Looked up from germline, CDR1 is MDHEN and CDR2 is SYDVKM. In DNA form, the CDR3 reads TGTGCCAGCACTTTACCGGGGGGGTTTTCAGAGGGCTACACCTTC. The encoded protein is CASTLPGGFSEGYTF.

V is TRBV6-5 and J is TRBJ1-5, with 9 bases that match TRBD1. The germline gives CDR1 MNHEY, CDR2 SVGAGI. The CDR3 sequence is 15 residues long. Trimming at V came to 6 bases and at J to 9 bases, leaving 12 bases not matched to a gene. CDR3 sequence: CASRDRDRAYRPQHF. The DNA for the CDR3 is TGTGCCAGCAGGGACCGGGACAGGGCCTATCGGCCCCAGCATTTT.

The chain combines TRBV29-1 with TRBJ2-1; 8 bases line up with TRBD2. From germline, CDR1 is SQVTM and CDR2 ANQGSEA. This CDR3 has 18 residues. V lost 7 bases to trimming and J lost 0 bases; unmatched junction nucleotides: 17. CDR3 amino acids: CSGRGGLASPSSYNEQFF. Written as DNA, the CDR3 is TGCAGCGGCCGCGGGGGGCTAGCAAGCCCCTCCTCCTACAATGAGCAGTTCTTC.

The CDR3: CASSPAGRSGGDGYTF. CDR3 DNA: TGTGCCAGCAGCCCCGCAGGTCGATCAGGGGGCGATGGCTACACCTTC. The V gene is TRBV7-2, the J gene TRBJ1-2; 8 nucleotides line up with TRBD1. Germline assignment: CDR1 SGHTA and CDR2 FQGNSA. The CDR3 covers 16 residues. With V trimmed by 5 bases and J by 6 bases, 14 bases remained unmatched.

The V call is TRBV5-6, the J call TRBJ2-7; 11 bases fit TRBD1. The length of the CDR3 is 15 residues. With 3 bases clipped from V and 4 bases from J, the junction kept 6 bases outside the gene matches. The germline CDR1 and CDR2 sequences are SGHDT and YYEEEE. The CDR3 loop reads CASSSSGTGGYEQYF. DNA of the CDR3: TGTGCCAGCAGCTCAAGCGGGACAGGGGGGTACGAGCAGTACTTC.

CDR3 DNA: TGTGCCATCAGTGATAGACAGGACGGTTCACCCCTCCACTTT. Translated, it gives CAISDRQDGSPLHF. This sequence joins TRBV10-3 and TRBJ1-6, with a tentative D call TRBD1 (6 bases). The CDR3 extends over 14 amino acids. With 3 bases removed from V and 9 bases from J, the gap between germline ends came to 12 bases. CDR1 and CDR2 (germline): ENHRY, SYGVKD.

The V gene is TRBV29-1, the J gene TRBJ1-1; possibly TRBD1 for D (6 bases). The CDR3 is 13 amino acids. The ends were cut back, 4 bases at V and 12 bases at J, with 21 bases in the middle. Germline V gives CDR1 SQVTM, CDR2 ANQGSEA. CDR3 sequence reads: CSVVRLGGQKTFF. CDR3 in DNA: TGCAGCGTTGTGAGGCTCGGGGGGCAGAAAACTTTCTTT.

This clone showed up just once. The CDR3 bases are TGCGCCAGCAGGAGGGAGGACACCGGGGAGCTGTTTTTT. Amino acid sequence: CASRREDTGELFF. The chain carries TRBV5-1 and TRBJ2-2; D is possibly TRBD2 (6 bases). The V and J ends lost 5 bases and 3 bases respectively, with 8 bases between them. This CDR3 has 13 residues. Germline CDR1 SGHRS, CDR2 YFSETQ.

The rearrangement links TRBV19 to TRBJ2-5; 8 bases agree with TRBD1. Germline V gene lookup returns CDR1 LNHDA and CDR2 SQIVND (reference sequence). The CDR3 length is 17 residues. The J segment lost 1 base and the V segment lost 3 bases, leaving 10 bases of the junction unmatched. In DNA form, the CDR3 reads TGTGCCAGTAGTATGAGGGCAGGGGGCGGTATCCAAGAGACCCAGTACTTC. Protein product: CASSMRAGGGIQETQYF.

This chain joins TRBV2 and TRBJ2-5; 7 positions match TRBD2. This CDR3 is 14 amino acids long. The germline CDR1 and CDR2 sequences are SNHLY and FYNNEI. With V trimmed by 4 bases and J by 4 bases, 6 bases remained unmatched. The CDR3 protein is CASSGGGGRETQYF. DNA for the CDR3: TGTGCCAGCAGTGGCGGGGGAGGGAGAGAGACCCAGTACTTC.

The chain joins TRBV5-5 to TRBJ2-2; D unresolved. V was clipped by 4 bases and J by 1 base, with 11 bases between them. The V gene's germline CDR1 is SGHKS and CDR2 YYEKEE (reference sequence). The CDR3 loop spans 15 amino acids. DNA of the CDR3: TGTGCCAGCAGCCCCCATTCATTGAACACCGGGGAGCTGTTTTTT. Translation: CASSPHSLNTGELFF.

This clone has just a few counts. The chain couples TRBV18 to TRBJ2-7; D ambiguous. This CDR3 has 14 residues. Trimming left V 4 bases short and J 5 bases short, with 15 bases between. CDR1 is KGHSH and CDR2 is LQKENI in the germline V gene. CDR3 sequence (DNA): TGTGCCAGCTCACTCAACACGGGTGTAGACGAGCAGTACTTC. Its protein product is CASSLNTGVDEQYF. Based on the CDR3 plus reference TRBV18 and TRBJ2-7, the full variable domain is NAGVMQNPRHLVRRRGQEARLRCSPMKGHSHVYWYRQLPEEGLKFMVYLQKENIIDESGMPKERFSAEFPKEGPSILRIQQVVRGDSAAYFCASSLNTGVDEQYFGPGTRLTVT.

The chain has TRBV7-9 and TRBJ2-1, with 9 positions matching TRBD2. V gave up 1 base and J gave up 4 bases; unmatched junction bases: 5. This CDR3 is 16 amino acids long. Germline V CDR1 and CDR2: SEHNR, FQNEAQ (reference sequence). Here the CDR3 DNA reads TGTGCCAGCAGCTTAGAGGGCGGGGGGGCGTACAATGAGCAGTTCTTC. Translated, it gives CASSLEGGGAYNEQFF.

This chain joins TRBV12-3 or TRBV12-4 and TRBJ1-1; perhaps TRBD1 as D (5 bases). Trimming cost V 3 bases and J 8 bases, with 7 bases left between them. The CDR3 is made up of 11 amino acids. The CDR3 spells CASSLGQEAFF. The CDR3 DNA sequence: TGTGCCAGCAGTTTGGGGCAGGAAGCTTTCTTT.

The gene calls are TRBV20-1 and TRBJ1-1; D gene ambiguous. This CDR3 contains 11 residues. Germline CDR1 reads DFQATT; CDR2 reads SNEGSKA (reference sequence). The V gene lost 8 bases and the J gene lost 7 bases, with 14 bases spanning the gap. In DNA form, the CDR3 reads TGCAGTACCGTCGCGGGCAGTGAAGCTTTCTTT. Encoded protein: CSTVAGSEAFF.

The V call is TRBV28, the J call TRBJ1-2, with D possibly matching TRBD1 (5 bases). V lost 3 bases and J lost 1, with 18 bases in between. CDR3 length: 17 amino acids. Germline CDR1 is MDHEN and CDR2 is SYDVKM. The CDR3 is CASSLATSGGYNYGYTF. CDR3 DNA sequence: TGTGCCAGCAGTTTGGCAACTTCGGGGGGATATAACTATGGCTACACCTTC.

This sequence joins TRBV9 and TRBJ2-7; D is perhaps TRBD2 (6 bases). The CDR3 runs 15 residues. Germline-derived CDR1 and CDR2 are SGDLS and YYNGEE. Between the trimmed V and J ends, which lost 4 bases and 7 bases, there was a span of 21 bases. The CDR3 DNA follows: TGTGCCAGCAGCCTCCTTGGCGGGGAAGTGGATGAGCAGTACTTC. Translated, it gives CASSLLGGEVDEQYF. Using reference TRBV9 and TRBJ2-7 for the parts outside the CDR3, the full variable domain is DSGVTQTPKHLITATGQRVTLRCSPRSGDLSVYWYQQSLDQGLQFLIQYYNGEERAKGNILERFSAQQFPDLHSELNLSSLELGDSALYFCASSLLGGEVDEQYFGPGTRLTVT.

The CDR3 DNA reads TGTGCCAGCAGCTTAGACCAGGGGGGCGCAGGTGGCTACACCTTC. It translates to CASSLDQGGAGGYTF. This sequence joins TRBV7-9 and TRBJ1-2; 7 nucleotides agree with TRBD1. Trimming took 1 base from V and 7 from J; bases not matched to a gene: 9. CDR1 is SEHNR and CDR2 is FQNEAQ in the germline V gene (reference sequence). The CDR3 consists of 15 residues. The entire variable domain, with the rest obtained from reference TRBV7-9 and TRBJ1-2, is as follows: DTGVSQNPRHKITKRGQNVTFRCDPISEHNRLYWYRQTLGQGPEFLTYFQNEAQLEKSRLLSDRFSAERPKGSFSTLEIQRTEQGDSAMYLCASSLDQGGAGGYTFGSGTRLTVV.

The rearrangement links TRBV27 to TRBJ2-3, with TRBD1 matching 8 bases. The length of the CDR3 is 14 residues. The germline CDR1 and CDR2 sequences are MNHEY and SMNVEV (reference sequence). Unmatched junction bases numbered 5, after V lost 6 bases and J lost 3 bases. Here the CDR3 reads CASRRGQGTDTQYF. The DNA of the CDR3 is TGTGCCAGCAGGCGCGGACAGGGTACAGATACGCAGTATTTT.

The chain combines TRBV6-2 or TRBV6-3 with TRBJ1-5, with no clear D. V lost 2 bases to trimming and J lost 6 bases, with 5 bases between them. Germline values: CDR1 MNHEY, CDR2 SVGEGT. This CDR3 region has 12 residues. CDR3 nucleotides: TGTGCCAGCAGTTACGTCGGTCAGCCCCAGCATTTT. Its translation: CASSYVGQPQHF.

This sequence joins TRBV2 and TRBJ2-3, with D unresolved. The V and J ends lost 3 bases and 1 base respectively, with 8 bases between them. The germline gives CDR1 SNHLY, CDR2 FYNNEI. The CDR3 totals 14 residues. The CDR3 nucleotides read TGTGCCAGCAGTGATGACACTCGCACAGATACGCAGTATTTT. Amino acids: CASSDDTRTDTQYF.